The clone carrying this TCR beta chain has a handful of counts. In terms of age and location, participants ranged from about 18 to 90 years and lived in about two dozen US areas. Cohorts were based on clinical histories the participants reported. Unmatched junction bases numbered 4, after V lost 0 bases and J lost 4 bases. Germline CDR1 and CDR2: MGHRA and YSYEKL. This CDR3 has 17 residues. These data belong to a study of blood T cell repertoires in COVID-19. In the study overall: The United States, Italy and Spain provided the acute and convalescent COVID-19 samples.

Clones were read by immunoSEQ multiplex PCR, and TCRdb kept only the in-frame ones, dropping some. The sample carries roughly 330,000 clones, approximately 88% recorded once. This clonotype originated in a man aged 25 to 40 who had recovered from COVID-19. The sample consisted of PBMCs or T cells enriched from blood (not recorded which). The chain joins TRBV4-1 to TRBJ2-2; 11 bases are shared with TRBD2. In DNA form, the CDR3 reads TGCGCCAGCAGCCAAGAGGCTAGCGGGGGGCTCACCGGGGAGCTGTTTTTT. Amino acid sequence: CASSQEASGGLTGELFF.